This entry features one T cell receptor beta chain sequence. No antigen is known for it. It has no much larger one-base neighbor in the sample; base qualities were not kept. High-throughput TCR beta sequencing profiled peripheral blood CD8+ and CD4+ T cells from healthy donors, Susac syndrome patients and multiple sclerosis patients. The Susac syndrome patients fulfilled recently defined diagnostic criteria for either definite or probable disease. Bulk CD8+ and CD4+ T cells were purified by magnetic negative isolation, while CD8+ TEMRA cells were enriched using FACS. Blood was drawn into EDTA tubes, processed within 24 hours, and PBMCs were isolated by density gradient centrifugation. PBMCs intended for TCR sequencing were frozen in liquid nitrogen and were later thawed in a 37 degrees C water bath. Purity of sorted or isolated CD4+, CD8+ and CD8+ TEMRA cells was at least 90%. The entry originates in a study of CD8 T cells in Susac syndrome (dated by TCRdb to the late 2010s). Broadly, across the study: Of the Susac syndrome patients who were sequenced, about eight were in clinical remission while about six had clinically active disease. Clonality of the CD8+ T cell repertoire was compared between roughly 13 healthy donors, about 14 Susac syndrome patients and some 15 multiple sclerosis patients. Susac syndrome patients were therapy-naive, on corticosteroids (some also receiving IVIg), or on IVIg alone at blood withdrawal. Repertoire sequencing was used to test whether CD8+ T cell activation and differentiation in Susac syndrome was antigen driven.

General conclusions and limits of the study: In the total CD8+ and CD8+ TEMRA repertoires, sixteen and five Susac-specific public clones, respectively, were identified. The number of individuals in the TCR sequencing and HLA analysis was acknowledged as relatively small. Clonal expansion was observed in Susac syndrome CD8+ repertoires, with the highest expansion in CD8+ TEMRA cells and greater expansion in clinically active than in remitting patients.

RNA was extracted using the RNeasy kit, and about 0.45 to 1 ug of the RNA was reverse transcribed with random hexamers. The immunoSEQ multiplex PCR assay, which covers 54 Vbeta and 13 Jbeta segments, was used to amplify TCR beta CDR3 regions. PCR amplification bias was corrected using a synthetic template baseline for primer optimization and computational correction. The study's own analysis went as follows. Reads were annotated to V, D and J genes according to IMGT and were analyzed with immunoSEQ Analyzer, with only productive sequences retained. Clonality was computed as one minus Shannon entropy normalized by log2 of the number of productive unique sequences. For each patient and control, public and private clones were evaluated within the 100 most prevalent clones. A clone was defined as Susac-specific if it was absent from the healthy and MS cohorts, from 1052 published viral clones and from other ImmuneACCESS disease sequences. In TCRdb, the public reads were trimmed at Q25 with fastp and aligned with MiXCR, with productive beta chains retained. For every CDR3 protein sequence, its rows merge into one entry that carries the most common genes and DNA. In this record, the V and J calls reflect TCRdb's handling and not the investigators' own analysis. The sample contains 120,000 or so distinct CDR3 sequences, 90% to 95% of them found a single time. The biggest ten clones account for 0.28% of the sample.

The sample comprised CD8+ T cells from PBMCs. The receptor was derived from a human donor with Susac syndrome.

The DNA reads TGTGCCAGCAGTGGGGCAGGGGGAAATCAGCCCCAGCATTTT. It is translated as CASSGAGGNQPQHF. The chain links TRBV6-6 with TRBJ1-5; 7 middle bases align to TRBD1. CDR1 and CDR2 (MNHNY, SVGAGI) derive from the germline V gene (reference sequence). The CDR3 contains 14 residues, cysteine and phenylalanine counted. Here the CDR3 DNA is all that survives: 42 bases in frame from base 1. V is trimmed back by 5 bases and J by 4 bases, and the junction contains 5 bases that no gene match accounts for.